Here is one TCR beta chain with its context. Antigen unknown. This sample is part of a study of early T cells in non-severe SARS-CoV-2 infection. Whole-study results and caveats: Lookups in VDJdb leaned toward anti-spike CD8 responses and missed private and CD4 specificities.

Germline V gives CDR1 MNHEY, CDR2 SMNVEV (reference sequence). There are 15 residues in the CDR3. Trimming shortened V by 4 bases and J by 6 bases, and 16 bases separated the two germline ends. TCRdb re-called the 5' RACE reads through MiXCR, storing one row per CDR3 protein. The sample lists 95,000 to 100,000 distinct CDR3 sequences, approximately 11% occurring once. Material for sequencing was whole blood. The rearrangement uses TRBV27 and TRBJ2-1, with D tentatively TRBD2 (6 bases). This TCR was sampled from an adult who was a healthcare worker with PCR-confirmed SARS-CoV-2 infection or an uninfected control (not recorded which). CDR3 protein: CASSWVGGVPNEQFF. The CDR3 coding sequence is TGTGCCAGCAGTTGGGTTGGCGGGGTACCCAATGAGCAGTTCTTC.